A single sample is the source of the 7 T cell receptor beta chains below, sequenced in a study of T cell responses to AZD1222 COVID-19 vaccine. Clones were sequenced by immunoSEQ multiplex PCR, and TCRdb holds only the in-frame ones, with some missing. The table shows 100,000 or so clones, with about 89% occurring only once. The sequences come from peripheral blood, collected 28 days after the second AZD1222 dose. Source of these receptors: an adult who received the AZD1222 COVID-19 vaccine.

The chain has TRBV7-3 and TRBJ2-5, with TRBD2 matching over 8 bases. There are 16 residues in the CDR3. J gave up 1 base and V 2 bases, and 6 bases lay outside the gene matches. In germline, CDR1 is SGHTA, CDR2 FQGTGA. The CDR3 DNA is TGTGCCAGCAGCTTATACGAGCGGGGGATCCAAGAGACCCAGTACTTC. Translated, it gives CASSLYERGIQETQYF.

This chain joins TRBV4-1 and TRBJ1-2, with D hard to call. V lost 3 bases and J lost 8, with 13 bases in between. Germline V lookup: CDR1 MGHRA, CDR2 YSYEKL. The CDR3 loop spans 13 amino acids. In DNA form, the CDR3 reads TGCGCCAGCAGCCAGGGCCCGGTTACCGGCTACACCTTC. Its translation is CASSQGPVTGYTF.

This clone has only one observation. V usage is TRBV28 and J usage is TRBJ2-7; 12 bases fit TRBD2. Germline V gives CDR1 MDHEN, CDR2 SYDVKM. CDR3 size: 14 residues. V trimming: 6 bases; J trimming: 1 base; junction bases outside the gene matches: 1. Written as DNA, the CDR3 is TGTGCCAGCAGGGGACTAGCGGGTTCCTACGAGCAGTACTTC. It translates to CASRGLAGSYEQYF.

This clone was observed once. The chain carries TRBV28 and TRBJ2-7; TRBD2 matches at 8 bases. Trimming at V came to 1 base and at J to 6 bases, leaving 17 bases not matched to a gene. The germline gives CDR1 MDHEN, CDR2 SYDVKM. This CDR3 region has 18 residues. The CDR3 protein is CASSLSYPSGGHGAEQYF. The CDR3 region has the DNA TGTGCCAGCAGTTTATCATATCCCTCGGGGGGGCACGGGGCCGAGCAGTACTTC.

The CDR3 protein is CASSLSGNEQFF. CDR3 DNA sequence: TGTGCCAGCAGTTTATCCGGAAATGAGCAGTTCTTC. V gene TRBV28 combines with J gene TRBJ2-1, with D unresolved. This CDR3 is built from 12 residues. The V and J ends lost 1 base and 7 bases respectively, with 5 bases between them. Germline CDR1 reads MDHEN; CDR2 reads SYDVKM.

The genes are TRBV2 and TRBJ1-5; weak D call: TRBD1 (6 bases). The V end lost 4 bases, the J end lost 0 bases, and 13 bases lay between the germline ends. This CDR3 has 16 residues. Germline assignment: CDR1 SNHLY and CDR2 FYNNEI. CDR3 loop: CASSAGRGYSNQPQHF. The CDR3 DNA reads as TGTGCCAGCAGTGCTGGCAGGGGCTATAGCAATCAGCCCCAGCATTTT.

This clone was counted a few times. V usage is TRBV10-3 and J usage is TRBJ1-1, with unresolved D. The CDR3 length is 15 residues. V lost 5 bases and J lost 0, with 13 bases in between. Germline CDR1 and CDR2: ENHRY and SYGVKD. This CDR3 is CAISLSGRMNTEAFF. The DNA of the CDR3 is TGTGCCATCAGTTTGAGTGGCAGGATGAACACTGAAGCTTTCTTT.